This entry lists 29 T cell receptor beta chains sequenced from one sample in a study of shared clonotypes between healthy human individuals. Method: immunoSEQ multiplex PCR; TCRdb's copy keeps in-frame clones and lacks some. The sample has under 600,000 clones, approximately 97% seen once; the top ten hold about 0.06%. Sequencing used naive CD4+ T cells sorted from blood. The subset was: CD45RA+ positively selected. The source of these receptors is a woman in her 30s in good health.

This sequence joins TRBV27 and TRBJ2-7, with 14 bases identical to TRBD2. This CDR3 region has 17 residues. V was clipped by 5 bases and J by 6 bases; unmatched bases: 12. Germline assignment: CDR1 MNHEY and CDR2 SMNVEV (reference sequence). The CDR3 loop is CASSARGLAGERFEQYF. The CDR3 coding sequence is TGTGCCAGCAGTGCCAGGGGACTAGCGGGAGAGCGGTTCGAGCAGTACTTC.

The rearrangement joins TRBV6-5 to TRBJ2-5; maybe TRBD1 (6 bases). The J call may be mistaken, given a closer DNA end match to TRBJ2-7. Germline CDR1 is MNHEY and CDR2 is SVGAGI. The CDR3 spans 14 residues. The CDR3 region has the DNA TGTGCCAGCAGTTACGGGACAAGACTCTACGAGCAGTACTTC. Translation: CASSYGTRLYEQYF.

V gene TRBV28 combines with J gene TRBJ1-3, with a weak D call TRBD1 (6 bases). The germline gives CDR1 MDHEN, CDR2 SYDVKM. The V end was cut by 5 bases, the J end by 3 bases, with 11 bases between. This CDR3 spans 14 amino acids. The CDR3 protein is CASSKQGGGNTIYF. CDR3 bases: TGTGCCAGCAGTAAACAGGGCGGTGGAAACACCATATATTTT.

The rearrangement uses TRBV4-1 and TRBJ1-1; unclear D gene. Trimming shortened V by 4 bases and J by 0 bases, and 21 bases separated the two germline ends. CDR1 is MGHRA, CDR2 YSYEKL, per germline. There are 18 residues in the CDR3. In nucleotides, the CDR3 is TGCGCCAGCAGCCCCCCCCCGGTCCCGATTTTAATGAACACTGAAGCTTTCTTT. It codes for CASSPPPVPILMNTEAFF.

The CDR3 loop reads CASSPTLLAGGPFCTDTQYF. In DNA, the CDR3 is TGTGCCAGCAGCCCAACCCTCCTAGCGGGAGGGCCCTTTTGTACAGATACGCAGTATTTT. The rearrangement links TRBV7-4 to TRBJ2-3; TRBD2 aligns across 12 bases. The germline gives CDR1 SGHVT, CDR2 SQSDAQ. Losses at the gene ends were 5 bases for V and 3 bases for J; bases not matched to a gene: 18. This CDR3 comprises 20 residues.

This clone was detected only once. The chain joins TRBV11-3 to TRBJ2-1; 7 bases are a match to TRBD2. The CDR3 has 12 amino acids. Germline CDR1 is SGHNT and CDR2 is YENEEA. V was clipped by 5 bases and J by 7 bases; unmatched bases: 2. CDR3 protein: CASSIGRNEQFF. The CDR3 coding sequence is TGTGCCAGCAGCATCGGGAGGAATGAGCAGTTCTTC. The full variable domain, completed using reference TRBV11-3 and TRBJ2-1, is EAGVVQSPRYKIIEKKQPVAFWCNPISGHNTLYWYLQNLGQGPELLIRYENEEAVDDSQLPKDRFSAERLKGVDSTLKIQPAELGDSAVYLCASSIGRNEQFFGPGTRLTVL.

The V and J genes are TRBV29-1 and TRBJ1-1; no reliable D call. The V gene's germline CDR1 is SQVTM and CDR2 ANQGSEA. The V end was cut by 1 base, the J end by 1 base, with 13 bases between. The CDR3 runs 15 residues. The CDR3: CSVEVVGRENTEAFF. CDR3 DNA: TGCAGCGTTGAAGTGGTCGGCAGAGAGAACACTGAAGCTTTCTTT. Variable domain in full (rest from reference TRBV29-1 and TRBJ1-1): SAVISQKPSRDICQRGTSLTIQCQVDSQVTMMFWYRQQPGQSLTLIATANQGSEATYESGFVIDKFPISRPNLTFSTLTVSNMSPEDSSIYLCSVEVVGRENTEAFFGQGTRLTVV.

This chain connects TRBV28 to TRBJ2-7; 10 nucleotides align to TRBD1. The germline gives CDR1 MDHEN, CDR2 SYDVKM. The CDR3 runs to 16 residues. Trimming at V came to 2 bases and at J to 2 bases, leaving 6 bases not matched to a gene. The CDR3 reads CASSLGLGTGAYEQYF. CDR3 DNA sequence: TGTGCCAGCAGTTTAGGTTTAGGGACAGGGGCCTACGAGCAGTACTTC.

The rearrangement joins TRBV7-9 to TRBJ2-2, with 8 nucleotides matching TRBD2. The V gene end was trimmed by 4 bases and the J gene end by 2 bases; junction bases not matched to a gene: 15. This CDR3 contains 19 residues. Germline V gene data show CDR1 as SEHNR and CDR2 as FQNEAQ (reference sequence). DNA of the CDR3: TGTGCCAGCAGCTCAATACGGACTAGCCCAATAATCAACACCGGGGAGCTGTTTTTT. As protein: CASSSIRTSPIINTGELFF.

V and J are TRBV28 and TRBJ2-1; 9 nucleotides agree with TRBD2. The junction had 9 bases not matched to a gene; V was cut back by 5 bases and J by 1 base. The CDR3 consists of 17 residues. Germline assignment: CDR1 MDHEN and CDR2 SYDVKM. Here the CDR3 reads CASSPMLSGSSYNEQFF. The CDR3 region has the DNA TGTGCCAGCAGTCCGATGCTTAGCGGGAGTTCCTACAATGAGCAGTTCTTC.

A remark on this clone: At one boundary the junction diverges from the germline segment, which might be a read error. The identical CDR3 is also encoded by other nucleotide sequences in the sample. This chain uses TRBV9 with TRBJ2-7; 9 bases are shared with TRBD2. CDR1 and CDR2 from the germline V gene are SGDLS and YYNGEE. The CDR3 is made up of 15 amino acids. CDR3: CASSVRTSDSYEQYF. CDR3 bases: TGTGCCAGCAGCGTAAGGACTAGCGACTCCTACGAGCAGTACTTT.

The chain carries TRBV6-1 and TRBJ2-3; 7 bases are a match to TRBD1. V lost 3 bases, J lost 2 bases, and 11 bases stayed unmatched. The CDR3 has 17 residues. Per the germline V gene, CDR1 is MNHNS and CDR2 is SASEGT. The CDR3 reads CASSEPRTGLTTDTQYF. CDR3 sequence (DNA): TGTGCCAGCAGTGAGCCGCGGACAGGTCTGACCACAGATACGCAGTATTTT.

The rearrangement joins TRBV18 to TRBJ1-4; the D gene is possibly TRBD1 (6 bases). The CDR3 consists of 14 residues. The germline gives CDR1 KGHSH, CDR2 LQKENI. V lost 3 bases to trimming and J lost 8 bases, with 13 bases between them. CDR3 coding DNA: TGTGCCAGCTCACCGAGGCAGGGGCAAGAAAAACTGTTTTTT. Amino acid sequence: CASSPRQGQEKLFF.

The chain joins TRBV5-6 to TRBJ1-2, with 10 bases identical to TRBD1. The germline CDR1 and CDR2 sequences are SGHDT and YYEEEE. This CDR3 contains 17 residues. Trimming cost V 0 bases and J 4 bases; bases outside gene matches: 9. The CDR3 region has the DNA TGTGCCAGCAGCTTGGGGCCCGGGACAGGGGTACCCTATGGCTACACCTTC. This translates into CASSLGPGTGVPYGYTF.

This chain uses TRBV6-5 with TRBJ2-7, with 8 bases that match TRBD2. V dropped 2 bases and J dropped 2; count of bases not matched to a gene: 5. The germline V gene encodes CDR1 MNHEY and CDR2 SVGAGI. The CDR3 runs 15 residues. This chain's CDR3 is CASSYGGRFTYEQYF. DNA of the CDR3: TGTGCCAGCAGTTACGGCGGGAGGTTCACCTACGAGCAGTACTTC.

V and J are TRBV5-4 and TRBJ2-2; 8 nucleotides match TRBD1. J lost 1 base, V lost 1 base, and 3 bases had no gene match. CDR1 is SGHNT and CDR2 is YYREEE in the germline V gene (reference sequence). There are 16 residues in the CDR3. The CDR3 DNA is TGTGCCAGCAGCTTGTTGGGGACAGGGAACACCGGGGAGCTGTTTTTT. It translates to CASSLLGTGNTGELFF. Together with reference TRBV5-4 and TRBJ2-2, the CDR3 gives the full variable domain: ETGVTQSPTHLIKTRGQQVTLRCSSQSGHNTVSWYQQALGQGPQFIFQYYREEENGRGNFPPRFSGLQFPNYSSELNVNALELDDSALYLCASSLLGTGNTGELFFGEGSRLTVL.

Turning to this clone: The sample holds other DNA sequences that translate to the same CDR3. V usage is TRBV18 and J usage is TRBJ1-3; D gene ambiguous. V gave up 1 base and J gave up 0 bases, with 7 bases separating them. Germline-derived CDR1 and CDR2 are KGHSH and LQKENI. The CDR3 consists of 15 residues. CDR3 residues: CASSPRTDSGNTIYF. The CDR3 nucleotides are TGTGCCAGCTCACCACGAACCGACTCTGGAAACACCATATATTTT.

The V call is TRBV28, the J call TRBJ1-2; D is unclear. Per germline, CDR1 MDHEN and CDR2 SYDVKM. Deletions cut 6 bases from V and 4 bases from J, with 15 bases between. The CDR3 has 14 residues. CDR3 nucleotides: TGTGCCAGCAGGACCCCCGGCAGCCGCTATGGCTACACCTTC. Residues: CASRTPGSRYGYTF.

The chain links TRBV25-1 to TRBJ2-3; D possibly corresponds to TRBD2 (5 bases). The CDR3 has 14 residues. CDR1 MGHDK and CDR2 SYGVNS come from the germline V gene. Trimming pared 6 bases from V and 5 bases from J, leaving 15 bases between. The chain's CDR3 is CASRRAYEGDTQYF. As DNA, the CDR3 is TGTGCCAGCAGGAGGGCCTACGAAGGAGATACGCAGTATTTT.

The V and J genes are TRBV10-3 and TRBJ1-5; D gene uncertain. The V and J ends lost 2 bases and 7 bases respectively, with 12 bases between them. Germline V gives CDR1 ENHRY, CDR2 SYGVKD. The CDR3 is 14 residues long. The CDR3 DNA sequence: TGTGCCATCAGTGAGATGGAGGGTGGGCAGCCCCAGCATTTT. Translated: CAISEMEGGQPQHF.

This clone was detected once. One junction end does not reproduce the germline sequence, and a read error may be involved. The J gene is TRBJ2-1, the V gene TRBV10-3; 9 nucleotides line up with TRBD2. The CDR3 has 15 residues. Germline-derived CDR1 and CDR2 are ENHRY and SYGVKD. The CDR3 protein is CAINEREDPYNEQFF. DNA for the CDR3: TGTGCCATCAATGAGCGGGAGGACCCCTACAATGAGCAGTTCTTC.

This chain uses TRBV6-1 with TRBJ1-1, with a tentative D call TRBD1 (5 bases). In germline, CDR1 is MNHNS, CDR2 SASEGT. The V gene lost 11 bases and the J gene lost 1 base, with 14 bases spanning the gap. This CDR3 contains 13 residues. DNA for the CDR3: TGTGCCGTCGCTGGACAAAGGAACACTGAAGCTTTCTTT. This gives the protein CAVAGQRNTEAFF.

The genes are TRBV6-5 and TRBJ1-5; 8 nucleotides align to TRBD1. CDR3 size: 14 residues. V gave up 5 bases and J gave up 6 bases; unmatched junction bases: 6. Looked up from germline, CDR1 is MNHEY and CDR2 is SVGAGI. CDR3 sequence reads: CASSPDRAAQPQHF. The CDR3 region has the DNA TGTGCCAGCAGTCCGGACAGGGCGGCTCAGCCCCAGCATTTT.

This chain connects TRBV5-1 to TRBJ2-3, with D hard to call. The germline gives CDR1 SGHRS, CDR2 YFSETQ. This CDR3 region has 15 residues. The ends were cut back, 2 bases at V and 0 bases at J, with 10 bases in the middle. The CDR3 nucleotides are TGCGCCAGCAGCTTAACAGCTACTAGCACAGATACGCAGTATTTT. Amino acids: CASSLTATSTDTQYF.

CDR3: CASSFRQGRGNTEAFF. CDR3 DNA sequence: TGTGCCAGCAGCTTCCGACAGGGACGAGGGAACACTGAAGCTTTCTTT. The J gene is TRBJ1-1, the V gene TRBV7-9; TRBD1 agrees at 7 bases. This CDR3 has 16 residues. The junction had 8 bases not matched to a gene; V was cut back by 3 bases and J by 1 base. CDR1 is SEHNR, CDR2 FQNEAQ, per germline (reference sequence).

The genes are TRBV7-9 and TRBJ2-4, with a weak D call TRBD2 (5 bases). This CDR3 comprises 12 residues. The V end was cut by 1 base, the J end by 13 bases, with 11 bases between. Germline CDR1 and CDR2: SEHNR and FQNEAQ (reference sequence). The chain's CDR3 is CASSLDMASQYF. The DNA of the CDR3 is TGTGCCAGCAGCTTAGATATGGCTAGCCAGTACTTC.

This chain links TRBV5-6 with TRBJ2-3; D is perhaps TRBD1 or TRBD2 (6 bases each). Germline CDR1 SGHDT, CDR2 YYEEEE. V was shortened by 0 bases and J by 7 bases, with 15 bases between the two germline ends. The CDR3 length is 15 residues. This CDR3 is CASSLAGGTPYTQYF. The CDR3 DNA reads as TGTGCCAGCAGCTTGGCAGGCGGGACACCATATACGCAGTATTTT.

The CDR3 DNA sequence: TGTGCCAGTAGGGGCACAGGTGTCCATGAGCAGTTCTTC. Its protein is CASRGTGVHEQFF. The chain joins TRBV19 to TRBJ2-1, with a weak D call TRBD1 (5 bases). The V end was cut by 6 bases, the J end by 8 bases, with 14 bases between. This CDR3 comprises 13 residues. Per the germline V gene, CDR1 is LNHDA and CDR2 is SQIVND (reference sequence).

The genes are TRBV2 and TRBJ2-7; D is possibly TRBD2 (5 bases). The CDR3 contains 13 residues. The germline V and J ends were trimmed by 8 bases and 1 base, with 12 bases remaining between them. Per germline, CDR1 SNHLY and CDR2 FYNNEI. As DNA, the CDR3 is TGTGCCAGCCAACGGGGTTTTTCCTACGAGCAGTACTTC. This sequence encodes CASQRGFSYEQYF.